This TCR beta chain stems from a study of blood T cell repertoires in COVID-19. Clones were sequenced by immunoSEQ multiplex PCR, and TCRdb holds only the in-frame ones, with some missing. Here the sample spans around 86,000 clones, over 75% being singletons. V was trimmed by 4 bases and J by 4 bases, leaving 17 bases between them. CDR1 and CDR2 from the germline V gene are SGHDT and YYEEEE. The CDR3 is 15 amino acids. Material: peripheral blood. The receptor's source is a human donor with acute or convalescent COVID-19. The donor label of this sample is uncertain. The chain recombines TRBV5-6 with TRBJ1-2; the D gene is possibly TRBD1 (5 bases). This chain's CDR3 is CASSTGGGLPYGYTF. DNA for the CDR3: TGTGCCAGCAGCACGGGGGGAGGACTACCCTATGGCTACACCTTC.